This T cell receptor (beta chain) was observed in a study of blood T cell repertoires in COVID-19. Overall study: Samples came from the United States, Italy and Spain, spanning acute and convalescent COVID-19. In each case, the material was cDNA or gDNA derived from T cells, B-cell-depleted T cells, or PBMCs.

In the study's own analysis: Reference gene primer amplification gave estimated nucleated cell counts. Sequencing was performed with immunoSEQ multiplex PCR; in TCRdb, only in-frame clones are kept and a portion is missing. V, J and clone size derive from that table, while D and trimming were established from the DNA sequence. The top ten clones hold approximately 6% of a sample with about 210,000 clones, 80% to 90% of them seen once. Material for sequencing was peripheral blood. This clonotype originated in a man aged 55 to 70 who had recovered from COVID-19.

CDR3 coding DNA: TGTGCCAGCAGCTTAACGTCGGGGGGCGACACCGGGGAGCTGTTTTTT. It is translated as CASSLTSGGDTGELFF. The chain uses TRBV7-3 and TRBJ2-2; the D gene is possibly TRBD2 (7 bases). V lost 0 bases, J lost 3 bases, and 11 bases lay in between. The CDR3 spans 16 residues. Looked up from germline, CDR1 is SGHTA and CDR2 is FQGTGA.